The clone carrying this T cell receptor beta chain occurred a few times. Time point here: newly diagnosed GD, antithyroid drugs for less than 3 months. With RNA extracted from PBMCs as input, the TCR library was made. The record originates from a study of regulatory T cells in long-lasting Graves disease. For TCR beta, libraries came from iRepertoire HTBI primers and Arm-PCR of CDR3 regions. MiXCR, run by TCRdb on the multiplex PCR reads, gives a single entry per CDR3 protein. This table holds hundreds of thousands of distinct CDR3 sequences, roughly 15% found once. The CDR3 consists of 13 residues. With V trimmed by 7 bases and J by 5 bases, 8 bases remained unmatched. CDR1 and CDR2 from the germline V gene are LGHDT and YNNKEL (reference sequence). The same sample was also used in a study of T cells in Graves' hyperthyroidism and ophthalmopathy.

The genes are TRBV3-1 and TRBJ2-7, with 7 bases identical to TRBD2. This TCR was recovered from a woman between 25 and 40 years old with Graves disease. The starting material was peripheral blood mononuclear cells (PBMCs), obtained at new diagnosis, from a patient treated with antithyroid drugs. This chain's CDR3 is CASTRAGIHEQYF. The CDR3 DNA reads TGTGCCAGCACTCGAGCGGGAATCCACGAGCAGTACTTC.